Following are 24 T cell receptor beta chains from one sample sequenced in a study of blood T cell repertoires in COVID-19 (dated by TCRdb to the early 2020s). The protocol used for the library was the immunoSEQ multiplex PCR assay. Held by TCRdb, this immuneACCESS table contains in-frame sequences only and omits some clones. Under half of the omission traces to an unresolved V gene where checked; the cause of the rest is unknown. Present in this sample are fewer than 400,000 clones, around 86% of which were seen just once. The ten largest clones represent about 3% of the sample. Sequenced input: peripheral blood. Every receptor here comes from a human donor in a cohort sampled during active COVID-19.

This chain connects TRBV19 to TRBJ1-2; maybe TRBD1 (6 bases). CDR1 LNHDA and CDR2 SQIVND come from the germline V gene (reference sequence). V gave up 5 bases and J gave up 1 base, with 17 bases separating them. CDR3 length equals 16 residues. CDR3 sequence (DNA): TGTGCCAGTAGTTTTGGGGGCTCAAGGGGTAACTATGGCTACACCTTC. This sequence encodes CASSFGGSRGNYGYTF.

This rearrangement joins TRBV30 to TRBJ1-1; no clear D gene. The CDR3 covers 11 residues. Trimming left V 4 bases short and J 7 bases short, with 10 bases between. Germline V gene sequence: CDR1 GTSNPN, CDR2 SVGIG (reference sequence). CDR3 DNA sequence: TGTGCCTGGAAGGCGGGGATTGAAGCTTTCTTT. Residues: CAWKAGIEAFF.

The genes are TRBV7-8 and TRBJ2-5, with TRBD2 identical over 9 bases. From germline, CDR1 is SGHVS and CDR2 FQNEAQ. The CDR3 is 17 residues long. Losses at the gene ends were 0 bases for V and 4 bases for J; bases not matched to a gene: 9. Here the CDR3 DNA reads TGTGCCAGCAGCTTAGCGTCTAGCGGGGAAATCTTAGAGACCCAGTACTTC. This gives the protein CASSLASSGEILETQYF. Full variable domain (missing parts from reference TRBV7-8 and TRBJ2-5): GAGVSQSPRYKVAKRGQDVALRCDPISGHVSLFWYQQALGQGPEFLTYFQNEAQLDKSGLPSDRFFAERPEGSVSTLKIQRTQQEDSAVYLCASSLASSGEILETQYFGPGTRLLVL.

The genes are TRBV3-1 (or the pseudogene TRBV3-2) and TRBJ2-1; tentative D call: TRBD1 (5 bases). Trimming took 0 bases from V and 8 from J, leaving 11 bases between them. CDR1 is LGHDT and CDR2 is YNNKEL in the germline V gene (reference sequence). The CDR3 is 14 residues long. CDR3 sequence (DNA): TGTGCCAGCAGCCAAGATGTAGGGGTGTATGAGCAGTTCTTC. It translates to CASSQDVGVYEQFF.

The rearrangement joins TRBV21-1 to TRBJ2-1; the table's D call, TRBD2, was not checked against the DNA. TRBV21-1 is described as a pseudogene. The CDR3 spans 20 residues. CDR3 DNA: TGTGCCAGCAGCAAAAAGACCCGACTAGCGGGGCACCTATTGGGCAATGAGCAGTTCTTC. Translation: CASSKKTRLAGHLLGNEQFF.

The rearrangement uses TRBV5-4 and TRBJ2-3; 10 bases are shared with TRBD2. CDR3 length: 17 residues. CDR1 is SGHNT and CDR2 is YYREEE in the germline V gene (reference sequence). The V segment lost 3 bases and the J segment 2 bases; nucleotides outside the gene matches: 9. This chain's CDR3 is CASSSQRGGRDTDTQYF. The CDR3 DNA sequence: TGTGCCAGCAGCTCCCAGCGGGGGGGCCGGGACACAGATACGCAGTATTTT.

The rearrangement links TRBV6-1 to TRBJ2-1; the match to TRBD1 covers 8 bases. Trimming removed 1 base from V and 5 bases from J; junction bases left unmatched: 7. In germline, CDR1 is MNHNS, CDR2 SASEGT. This CDR3 spans 16 amino acids. The CDR3 bases are TGTGCCAGCAGTGAAGGGGTCGGACAGGGTAACAATGAGCAGTTCTTC. It specifies CASSEGVGQGNNEQFF.

A single count supports this clone. V and J are TRBV12-3 or TRBV12-4 and TRBJ1-5, with 7 bases lining up with TRBD1. The CDR3 sequence is 13 residues long. Losses at the gene ends were 8 bases for V and 6 bases for J; bases not matched to a gene: 7. CDR3 in DNA: TGTGCCAGCCAGAAGGGGGCAGGTCAGCCCCAGCATTTT. It yields the protein CASQKGAGQPQHF.

The chain uses TRBV12-2 and TRBJ2-7; TRBD2, the table's D call, lacks a check against the DNA. TRBV12-2 is reported as a pseudogene. This CDR3 is 13 amino acids long. The CDR3, as DNA: TGTGCAAGTCGCTTAGCGCGAGTTGACGAGCAGTACTTC. It yields the protein CASRLARVDEQYF.

The chain couples TRBV19 to TRBJ2-1; a weak D match, TRBD1 (6 bases). The V gene's germline CDR1 is LNHDA and CDR2 SQIVND (reference sequence). The length of the CDR3 is 15 residues. V lost 1 base and J 2 bases, leaving 9 bases between the germline ends. For the CDR3, the DNA is TGTGCCAGTAGTATAGGGCAGGGGACCTACAATGAGCAGTTCTTC. It specifies CASSIGQGTYNEQFF.

The J gene is TRBJ2-1, the V gene TRBV30; 7 bases map to TRBD1. V was pared by 7 bases and J by 6 bases, with 15 bases of the junction left unmatched. Germline loops: CDR1 GTSNPN, CDR2 SVGIG (reference sequence). The CDR3 has 15 amino acids. For the CDR3, the DNA is TGTGCCTCTGGGGACAGACCACTCTCAGGCAATGAGCAGTTCTTC. This gives the protein CASGDRPLSGNEQFF.

V and J are TRBV7-2 and TRBJ2-7, with D possibly TRBD2 on 5 matching bases. The V and J ends lost 1 base and 3 bases respectively, with 16 bases between them. Germline CDR1 and CDR2: SGHTA and FQGNSA. The CDR3 totals 16 residues. CDR3 bases: TGTGCCAGCAGCTTAGACGGCGTACGCGGGCGCTACGAGCAGTACTTC. Its protein product is CASSLDGVRGRYEQYF.

V is TRBV5-4 and J is TRBJ2-5; possibly TRBD1 for D (5 bases). Germline V gene data show CDR1 as SGHNT and CDR2 as YYREEE (reference sequence). Trimming shortened V by 4 bases and J by 0 bases, and 16 bases separated the two germline ends. The CDR3 runs to 16 residues. CDR3: CASSRGGIGHQETQYF. CDR3 nucleotide sequence: TGTGCCAGCAGCAGGGGCGGAATAGGGCACCAAGAGACCCAGTACTTC.

This clone was counted a single time. The chain carries TRBV7-2 and TRBJ1-6, with unresolved D. The V end was cut by 1 base, the J end by 6 bases, with 10 bases between. In germline, CDR1 is SGHTA, CDR2 FQGNSA. CDR3 length equals 15 residues. The CDR3 bases are TGTGCCAGCAGCTTAGAAGGCGGTCTTAATTCACCCCTCCACTTT. Translating gives CASSLEGGLNSPLHF.

The chain couples TRBV6-5 to TRBJ1-2; possible D gene TRBD1, 6 bases. CDR1 is MNHEY and CDR2 is SVGAGI in the germline V gene. This CDR3 has 14 residues. Trimming took off 0 bases at V and 8 bases at J, with 13 bases between the two ends. The CDR3 reads CASSYSPGAPGYTF. The CDR3 DNA sequence: TGTGCCAGCAGTTACTCCCCAGGGGCCCCCGGCTACACCTTC.

The chain joins TRBV5-1 to TRBJ1-4, with D perhaps matching TRBD1 (6 bases). Germline CDR1 SGHRS, CDR2 YFSETQ. The V gene lost 0 bases and the J gene lost 7 bases, with 10 bases spanning the gap. The CDR3 has 14 residues. The CDR3 DNA follows: TGCGCCAGCAGCTTGGAGGGGGATGGTGAAAAACTGTTTTTT. It encodes CASSLEGDGEKLFF.

The chain carries TRBV5-6 and TRBJ1-2; possibly TRBD1 for D (5 bases). This CDR3 comprises 16 residues. In germline, CDR1 is SGHDT, CDR2 YYEEEE. V lost 7 bases and J 0 bases, leaving 19 bases between the germline ends. DNA of the CDR3: TGTGCCAGCTGCGGGGGTAGGGGCGGCTCTAACTATGGCTACACCTTC. It translates to CASCGGRGGSNYGYTF.

V and J are TRBV6-6 and TRBJ2-3; weak D call: TRBD2 (6 bases). Trimming removed 4 bases at V and 1 base at J, with 9 bases between. CDR1 and CDR2 (germline): MNHNY, SVGAGI (reference sequence). The CDR3 length is 14 residues. Here the CDR3 DNA reads TGTGCCAGCAGTTTGGCTAGCGGCACAGATACGCAGTATTTT. Translated, it gives CASSLASGTDTQYF.

The chain uses TRBV2 and TRBJ2-3; 11 nucleotides align to TRBD2. V shed 6 bases, J shed 2 bases, and the junction held 4 bases outside the gene matches. The CDR3 sequence is 15 residues long. From germline, CDR1 is SNHLY and CDR2 FYNNEI. CDR3 region: CASRGLAAFTDTQYF. In DNA, the CDR3 is TGTGCCAGCAGGGGACTAGCGGCCTTCACAGATACGCAGTATTTT.

The rearrangement uses TRBV5-6 and TRBJ1-5, with D unclear. Trimming pared 5 bases from V and 6 bases from J, leaving 18 bases between. CDR1 and CDR2 from the germline V gene are SGHDT and YYEEEE. The CDR3 sequence is 15 residues long. The CDR3 protein is CASSEGGHTAQPQHF. The CDR3 DNA follows: TGTGCCAGCAGTGAGGGAGGGCATACGGCTCAGCCCCAGCATTTT.

V usage is TRBV7-2 and J usage is TRBJ2-1; TRBD1 agrees at 12 bases. Germline V gene data show CDR1 as SGHTA and CDR2 as FQGNSA. The CDR3 runs to 15 residues. After removal of 4 bases from V and 9 bases from J, the junction contained 7 bases not matched to a gene. CDR3 nucleotide sequence: TGTGCCAGCAGCTCGTCCGGGACAGGGGGCATTGAGCAGTTCTTC. This sequence encodes CASSSSGTGGIEQFF.

The chain uses TRBV6-2 or TRBV6-3 and TRBJ2-7; possible D gene TRBD2, 5 bases. The CDR3 totals 13 residues. Germline values: CDR1 MNHEY, CDR2 SVGEGT. Trimming removed 0 bases at V and 7 bases at J, with 10 bases between. This CDR3 reads CASSYSEVREQYF. CDR3 nucleotide sequence: TGTGCCAGCAGTTACTCGGAGGTCAGGGAGCAGTACTTC.

The chain is built from TRBV6-6 and TRBJ2-7; the match to TRBD1 covers 7 bases. The CDR3 is 14 residues long. J gave up 2 bases and V 5 bases, and 6 bases lay outside the gene matches. The germline CDR1 and CDR2 sequences are MNHNY and SVGAGI (reference sequence). CDR3 DNA sequence: TGTGCCAGCAGTCATGACAGGGCTACCTACGAGCAGTACTTC. This translates into CASSHDRATYEQYF.

The rearrangement joins TRBV29-1 to TRBJ2-1; no definite D call. The germline V and J ends were trimmed by 7 bases and 9 bases, with 10 bases remaining between them. Per the germline V gene, CDR1 is SQVTM and CDR2 is ANQGSEA. There are 10 residues in the CDR3. The CDR3 DNA is TGCAGCGGGAGCGTGGGTGAGCAGTTCTTC. Its protein product is CSGSVGEQFF.